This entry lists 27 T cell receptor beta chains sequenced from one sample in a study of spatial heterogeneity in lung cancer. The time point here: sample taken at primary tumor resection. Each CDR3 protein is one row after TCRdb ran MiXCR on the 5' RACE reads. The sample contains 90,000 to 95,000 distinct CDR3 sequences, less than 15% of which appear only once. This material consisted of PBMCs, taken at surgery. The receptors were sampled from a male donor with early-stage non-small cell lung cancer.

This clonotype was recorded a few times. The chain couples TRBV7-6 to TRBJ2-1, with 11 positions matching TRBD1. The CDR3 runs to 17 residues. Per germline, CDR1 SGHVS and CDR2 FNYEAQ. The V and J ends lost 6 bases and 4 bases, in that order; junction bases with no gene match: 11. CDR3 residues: CASSAGPGQGGYNEQFF. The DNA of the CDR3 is TGTGCCAGCAGTGCTGGACCGGGACAGGGGGGGTACAATGAGCAGTTCTTC.

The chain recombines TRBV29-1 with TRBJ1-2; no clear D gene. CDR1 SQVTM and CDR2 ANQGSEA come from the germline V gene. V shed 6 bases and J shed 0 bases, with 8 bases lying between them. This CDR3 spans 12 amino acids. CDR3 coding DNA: TGCAGCGTCACAGAAGCTAACTATGGCTACACCTTC. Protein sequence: CSVTEANYGYTF.

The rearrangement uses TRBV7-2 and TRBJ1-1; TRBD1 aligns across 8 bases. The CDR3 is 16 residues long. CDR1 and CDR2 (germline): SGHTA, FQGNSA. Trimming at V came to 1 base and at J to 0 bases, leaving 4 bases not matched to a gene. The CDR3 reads CASSLVQGALNTEAFF. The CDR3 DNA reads TGTGCCAGCAGCTTAGTTCAGGGGGCCTTGAACACTGAAGCTTTCTTT.

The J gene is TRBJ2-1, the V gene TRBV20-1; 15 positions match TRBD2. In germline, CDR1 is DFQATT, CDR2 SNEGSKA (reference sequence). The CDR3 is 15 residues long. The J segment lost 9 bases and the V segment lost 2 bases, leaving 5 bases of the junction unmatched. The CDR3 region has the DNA TGCAGTGCTAGATGGACTAGCGGGGGGGCCGGTGAGCAGTTCTTC. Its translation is CSARWTSGGAGEQFF.

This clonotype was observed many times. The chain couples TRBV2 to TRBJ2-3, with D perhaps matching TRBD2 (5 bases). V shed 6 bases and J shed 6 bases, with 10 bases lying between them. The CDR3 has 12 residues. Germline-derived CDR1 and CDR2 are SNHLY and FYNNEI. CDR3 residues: CASRALVDTQYF. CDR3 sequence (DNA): TGTGCCAGCAGAGCACTAGTCGATACGCAGTATTTT. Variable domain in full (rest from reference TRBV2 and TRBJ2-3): EPEVTQTPSHQVTQMGQEVILRCVPISNHLYFYWYRQILGQKVEFLVSFYNNEISEKSEIFDDQFSVERPDGSNFTLKIRSTKLEDSAMYFCASRALVDTQYFGPGTRLTVL.

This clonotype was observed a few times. In DNA, the CDR3 is TGTGCCAGCAGCTATCATAGAAGGTCCGGGGCCAACGTCCTGACTTTC. Translating it yields CASSYHRRSGANVLTF. The rearrangement joins TRBV7-9 to TRBJ2-6; D unclear. Germline assignment: CDR1 SEHNR and CDR2 FQNEAQ (reference sequence). The CDR3 length is 16 residues. V was pared by 4 bases and J by 4 bases, with 14 bases between.

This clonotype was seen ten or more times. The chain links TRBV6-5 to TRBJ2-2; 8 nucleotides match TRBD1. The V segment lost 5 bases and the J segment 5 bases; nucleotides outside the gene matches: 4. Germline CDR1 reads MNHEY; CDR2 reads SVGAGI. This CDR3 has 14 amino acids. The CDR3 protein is CASSPGTGTGELFF. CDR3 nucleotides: TGTGCCAGCAGTCCCGGGACAGGTACCGGGGAGCTGTTTTTT.

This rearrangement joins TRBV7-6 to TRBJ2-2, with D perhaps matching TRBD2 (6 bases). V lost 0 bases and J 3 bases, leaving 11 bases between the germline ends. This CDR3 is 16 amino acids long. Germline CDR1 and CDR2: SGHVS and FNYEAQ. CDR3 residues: CASSLAGRTDTGELFF. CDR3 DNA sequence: TGTGCCAGCAGCTTAGCGGGGAGGACGGACACCGGGGAGCTGTTTTTT.

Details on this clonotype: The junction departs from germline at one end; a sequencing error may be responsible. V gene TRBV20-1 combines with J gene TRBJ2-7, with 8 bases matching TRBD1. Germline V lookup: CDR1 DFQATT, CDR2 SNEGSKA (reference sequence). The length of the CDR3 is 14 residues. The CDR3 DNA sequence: TGCAGTGCGCCAGAGGCGACAGGGGAAAACCGACTGAACTTC. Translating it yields CSAPEATGENRLNF.

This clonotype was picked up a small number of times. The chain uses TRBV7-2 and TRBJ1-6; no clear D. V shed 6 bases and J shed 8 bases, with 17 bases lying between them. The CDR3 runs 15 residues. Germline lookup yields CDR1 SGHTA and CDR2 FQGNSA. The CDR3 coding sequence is TGTGCCAGCAGACCCGAGGCGGGGTTGGATTCACCCCTCCACTTT. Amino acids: CASRPEAGLDSPLHF.

The CDR3 loop reads CASSLRQISPLHF. For the CDR3, the DNA is TGTGCCAGCAGCTTGCGACAAATCTCACCCCTCCACTTT. The chain carries TRBV7-2 and TRBJ1-6, with unresolved D. The CDR3 length is 13 residues. Looked up from germline, CDR1 is SGHTA and CDR2 is FQGNSA. Deletions cut 3 bases from V and 10 bases from J, with 10 bases between.

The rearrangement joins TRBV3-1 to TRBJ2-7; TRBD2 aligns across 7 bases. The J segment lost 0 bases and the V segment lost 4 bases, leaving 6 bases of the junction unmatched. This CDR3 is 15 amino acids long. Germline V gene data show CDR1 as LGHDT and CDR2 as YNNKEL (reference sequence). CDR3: CASSPGLVISYEQYF. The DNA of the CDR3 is TGTGCCAGCAGCCCCGGACTAGTGATCTCCTACGAGCAGTACTTC.

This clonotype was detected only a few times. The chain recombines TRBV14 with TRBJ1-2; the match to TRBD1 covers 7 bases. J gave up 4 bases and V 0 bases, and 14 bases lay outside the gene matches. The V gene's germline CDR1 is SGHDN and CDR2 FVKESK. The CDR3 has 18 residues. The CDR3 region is CASSQEKGAGYRTYGYTF. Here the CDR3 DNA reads TGTGCCAGCAGCCAAGAGAAGGGGGCTGGATATAGAACCTATGGCTACACCTTC.

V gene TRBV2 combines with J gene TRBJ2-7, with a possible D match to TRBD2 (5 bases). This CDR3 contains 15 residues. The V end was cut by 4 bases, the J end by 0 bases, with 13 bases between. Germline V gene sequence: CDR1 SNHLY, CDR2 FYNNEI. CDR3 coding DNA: TGTGCCAGCAGTGCCGGGGATTTCAGCTCCTACGAGCAGTACTTC. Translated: CASSAGDFSSYEQYF. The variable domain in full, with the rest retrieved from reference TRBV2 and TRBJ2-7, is EPEVTQTPSHQVTQMGQEVILRCVPISNHLYFYWYRQILGQKVEFLVSFYNNEISEKSEIFDDQFSVERPDGSNFTLKIRSTKLEDSAMYFCASSAGDFSSYEQYFGPGTRLTVT.

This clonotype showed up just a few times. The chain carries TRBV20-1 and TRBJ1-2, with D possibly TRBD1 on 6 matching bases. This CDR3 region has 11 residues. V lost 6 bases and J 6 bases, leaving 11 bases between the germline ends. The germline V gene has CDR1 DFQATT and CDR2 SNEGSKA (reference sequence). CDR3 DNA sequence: TGCAGTGCCCTGAGGACAGATGGCTACACCTTC. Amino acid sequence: CSALRTDGYTF.

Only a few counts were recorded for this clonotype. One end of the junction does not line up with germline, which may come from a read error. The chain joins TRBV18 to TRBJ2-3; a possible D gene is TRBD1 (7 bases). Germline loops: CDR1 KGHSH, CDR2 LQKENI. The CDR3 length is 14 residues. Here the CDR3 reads CVSSPGGSTDTQYF. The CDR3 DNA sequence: TGTGTCAGCTCACCAGGGGGGAGCACAGATACGCAGTATTTT.

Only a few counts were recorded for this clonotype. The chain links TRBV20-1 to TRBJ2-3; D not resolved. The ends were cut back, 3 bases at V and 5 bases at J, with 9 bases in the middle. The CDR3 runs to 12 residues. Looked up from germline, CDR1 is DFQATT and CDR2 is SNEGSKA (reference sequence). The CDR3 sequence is CSARAGGDTQYF. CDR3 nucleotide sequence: TGCAGTGCTAGGGCAGGTGGAGATACGCAGTATTTT.

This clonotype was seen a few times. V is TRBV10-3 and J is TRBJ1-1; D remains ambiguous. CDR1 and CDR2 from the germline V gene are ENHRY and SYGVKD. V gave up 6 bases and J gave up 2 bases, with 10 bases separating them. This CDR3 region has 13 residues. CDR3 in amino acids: CAISPARNTEAFF. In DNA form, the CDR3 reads TGTGCCATCAGCCCCGCGAGAAACACTGAAGCTTTCTTT.

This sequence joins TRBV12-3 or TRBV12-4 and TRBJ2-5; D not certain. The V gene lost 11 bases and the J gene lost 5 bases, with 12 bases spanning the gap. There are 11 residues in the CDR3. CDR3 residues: CASGRTETQYF. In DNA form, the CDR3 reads TGTGCCTCAGGACGGACGGAGACCCAGTACTTC.

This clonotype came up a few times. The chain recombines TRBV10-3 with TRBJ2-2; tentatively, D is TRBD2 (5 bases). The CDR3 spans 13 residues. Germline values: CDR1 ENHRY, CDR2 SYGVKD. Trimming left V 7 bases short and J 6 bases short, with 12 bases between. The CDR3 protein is CAITAEAAGELFF. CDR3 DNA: TGTGCCATCACAGCGGAGGCGGCCGGGGAGCTGTTTTTT.

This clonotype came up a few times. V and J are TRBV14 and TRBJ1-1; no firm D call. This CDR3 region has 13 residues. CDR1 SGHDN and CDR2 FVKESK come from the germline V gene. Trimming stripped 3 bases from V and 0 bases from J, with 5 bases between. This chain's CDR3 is CASSHSMNTEAFF. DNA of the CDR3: TGTGCCAGCAGCCACTCAATGAACACTGAAGCTTTCTTT.

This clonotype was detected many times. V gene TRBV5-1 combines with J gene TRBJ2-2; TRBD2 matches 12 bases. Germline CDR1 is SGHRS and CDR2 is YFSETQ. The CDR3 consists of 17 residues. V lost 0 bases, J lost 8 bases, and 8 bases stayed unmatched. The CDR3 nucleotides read TGCGCCAGCAGCTTGGGACTAGCGGGAGCAATTACTGGGGAGCTGTTTTTT. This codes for CASSLGLAGAITGELFF.

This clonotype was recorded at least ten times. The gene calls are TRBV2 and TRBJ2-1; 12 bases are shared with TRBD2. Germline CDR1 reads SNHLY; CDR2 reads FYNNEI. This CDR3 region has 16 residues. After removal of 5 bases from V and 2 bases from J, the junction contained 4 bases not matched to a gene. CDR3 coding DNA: TGTGCCAGCAGTTCACGGACTAGCGGGGCCTACAATGAGCAGTTCTTC. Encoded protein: CASSSRTSGAYNEQFF.

CDR3 sequence (DNA): TGTGCCAGCAGTGACAGGGGCCGGAACACTGAAGCTTTCTTT. Its translation is CASSDRGRNTEAFF. The chain links TRBV6-5 to TRBJ1-1, with 8 bases matching TRBD1. The CDR3 is made up of 14 amino acids. Losses at the gene ends were 5 bases for V and 1 base for J; bases not matched to a gene: 3. From germline, CDR1 is MNHEY and CDR2 SVGAGI.

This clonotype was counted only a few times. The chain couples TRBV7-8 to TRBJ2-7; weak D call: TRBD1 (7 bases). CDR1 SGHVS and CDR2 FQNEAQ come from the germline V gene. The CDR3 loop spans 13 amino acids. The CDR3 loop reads CASGGGAGYEQYF. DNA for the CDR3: TGTGCGTCCGGAGGGGGCGCCGGGTACGAGCAGTACTTC. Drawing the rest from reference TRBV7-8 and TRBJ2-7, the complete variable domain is GAGVSQSPRYKVAKRGQDVALRCDPISGHVSLFWYQQALGQGPEFLTYFQNEAQLDKSGLPSDRFFAERPEGSVSTLKIQRTQQEDSAVYLCASGGGAGYEQYFGPGTRLTVT.

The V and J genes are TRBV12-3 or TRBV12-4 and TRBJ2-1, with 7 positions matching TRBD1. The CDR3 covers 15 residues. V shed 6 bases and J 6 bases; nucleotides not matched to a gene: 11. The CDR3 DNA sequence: TGTGCCAGCAGCCCCCCCCCGGCAGGGGGCAATGAGCAGTTCTTC. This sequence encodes CASSPPPAGGNEQFF.

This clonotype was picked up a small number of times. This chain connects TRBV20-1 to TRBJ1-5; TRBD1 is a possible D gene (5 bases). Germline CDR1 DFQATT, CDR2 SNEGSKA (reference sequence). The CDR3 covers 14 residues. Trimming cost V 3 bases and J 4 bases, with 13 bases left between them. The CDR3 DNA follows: TGCAGTGCTAGTATCGGGGGACGGAATCAGCCCCAGCATTTT. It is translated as CSASIGGRNQPQHF.